This TCR beta chain stems from a study of blood T cell repertoires in COVID-19. Study summary: Material from acute and convalescent COVID-19 was sourced from the United States, Italy and Spain. The analysed material was cDNA or gDNA that came from T cells, B-cell-depleted T cells, or PBMCs.

Germline V gene sequence: CDR1 SGHRS, CDR2 YFSETQ. The CDR3 length is 18 residues. V lost 0 bases, J lost 3 bases, and 10 bases stayed unmatched. Original analysis: Quantification of nucleated cells was approximated via reference gene primer amplification. Profiled with immunoSEQ multiplex PCR; TCRdb holds only in-frame clones, not every one. Clone size and V and J calls were adopted from that table, with D and trimming inferred from the DNA. The sample holds around 180,000 clones, around 82% seen once. Sequencing was done on a sample of peripheral blood. The receptor was derived from a woman at least 80 years old with active or convalescent COVID-19. This chain connects TRBV5-1 to TRBJ2-3; the match to TRBD2 covers 10 bases. CDR3: CASSLGRASGSLTDTQYF. The CDR3 DNA is TGCGCCAGCAGCTTGGGGCGGGCTAGCGGGAGTCTGACAGATACGCAGTATTTT.